The 12 T cell receptor beta chains reported below all come from one sample, sequenced in a study of T cell responses to AZD1222 COVID-19 vaccine. Assay used: immunoSEQ multiplex PCR; TCRdb lists only in-frame clones, some missing. Of approximately 150,000 clones in the sample, 75% to 90% were seen once. The input for sequencing was peripheral blood, taken on day 0 of AZD1222 vaccination. These receptor sequences come from an adult in good health.

The gene calls are TRBV30 and TRBJ1-3; 7 bases match TRBD1. CDR3 length: 13 amino acids. Germline lookup yields CDR1 GTSNPN and CDR2 SVGIG (reference sequence). V dropped 5 bases and J dropped 1; count of bases not matched to a gene: 2. The CDR3 sequence: CAWAGGSGNTIYF. CDR3 coding DNA: TGTGCCTGGGCAGGGGGATCTGGAAACACCATATATTTT.

The V gene is TRBV2, the J gene TRBJ2-7; 7 bases match TRBD2. The CDR3 contains 14 residues. CDR1 and CDR2 from the germline V gene are SNHLY and FYNNEI. The J segment lost 5 bases and the V segment lost 6 bases, leaving 10 bases of the junction unmatched. The CDR3 reads CASSDSLATHEQYF. In nucleotides, the CDR3 is TGTGCCAGCAGCGACTCACTAGCGACCCACGAGCAGTACTTC.

This clone turned up a few times. V and J are TRBV7-8 and TRBJ1-4; maybe TRBD1 (6 bases). In germline, CDR1 is SGHVS, CDR2 FQNEAQ. Trimming took off 5 bases at V and 7 bases at J, with 23 bases between the two ends. There are 17 residues in the CDR3. The CDR3 spells CASSLGRGKGRGEKLFF. The DNA of the CDR3 is TGTGCCAGCAGCCTGGGTAGGGGGAAAGGGCGCGGTGAAAAACTGTTTTTT.

The chain joins TRBV9 to TRBJ1-1; no reliable D call. CDR1 is SGDLS and CDR2 is YYNGEE in the germline V gene. The CDR3 loop spans 14 amino acids. With 2 bases removed from V and 1 base from J, the gap between germline ends came to 9 bases. CDR3 bases: TGTGCCAGCAGCGTCCTGGCAGAGAACACTGAAGCTTTCTTT. As protein: CASSVLAENTEAFF.

The chain couples TRBV2 to TRBJ1-1; a weak D match, TRBD1 (6 bases). The V gene's germline CDR1 is SNHLY and CDR2 FYNNEI. With 6 bases removed from V and 0 bases from J, the gap between germline ends came to 17 bases. The CDR3 length is 16 residues. CDR3 sequence: CASRLGGALMNTEAFF. The CDR3 bases are TGTGCCAGCAGGTTGGGGGGGGCCCTCATGAACACTGAAGCTTTCTTT.

The genes are TRBV30 and TRBJ1-6, with 8 bases aligning to TRBD1. V dropped 0 bases and J dropped 7; count of bases not matched to a gene: 8. The length of the CDR3 is 16 residues. Germline V gene data show CDR1 as GTSNPN and CDR2 as SVGIG (reference sequence). The CDR3 region has the DNA TGTGCCTGGAGTGTATCGAGGACAGGGTTAAATTCACCCCTCCACTTT. Translating it yields CAWSVSRTGLNSPLHF.

The chain recombines TRBV2 with TRBJ2-2; 9 bases fit TRBD1. The CDR3 contains 16 residues. Trimming removed 7 bases from V and 6 bases from J; junction bases left unmatched: 12. Per germline, CDR1 SNHLY and CDR2 FYNNEI. CDR3 in DNA: TGTGCCAGCACCGACCCGGGACAGGGTGGTTCCGGGGAGCTGTTTTTT. Encoded protein: CASTDPGQGGSGELFF.

V usage is TRBV20-1 and J usage is TRBJ1-6; a possible D gene is TRBD1 (6 bases). The germline V gene encodes CDR1 DFQATT and CDR2 SNEGSKA (reference sequence). V was pared by 3 bases and J by 6 bases, with 15 bases between. This CDR3 contains 15 residues. The CDR3 coding sequence is TGCAGTGCTAGTATCGGGACATGGGGTAATTCACCCCTCCACTTT. This translates into CSASIGTWGNSPLHF.

The V gene is TRBV2, the J gene TRBJ1-6; D is uncertain. From germline, CDR1 is SNHLY and CDR2 FYNNEI. Trimming stripped 5 bases from V and 3 bases from J, with 11 bases between. This CDR3 is built from 15 residues. CDR3 DNA sequence: TGTGCCAGCAGTCCCGAGAGGAACTATAATTCACCCCTCCACTTT. Protein product: CASSPERNYNSPLHF.

In its sample, this clone was seen once. The chain combines TRBV30 with TRBJ1-1, with D uncertain. In germline, CDR1 is GTSNPN, CDR2 SVGIG (reference sequence). CDR3 size: 14 residues. V was clipped by 2 bases and J by 0 bases, with 10 bases between them. CDR3 in DNA: TGTGCCTGGAGTCTGGCAGCCGTGAACACTGAAGCTTTCTTT. This gives the protein CAWSLAAVNTEAFF.

This chain connects TRBV2 to TRBJ1-5; possible D gene TRBD1, 5 bases. Germline V gives CDR1 SNHLY, CDR2 FYNNEI. The CDR3 has 14 amino acids. Trimming left V 4 bases short and J 7 bases short, with 14 bases between. DNA of the CDR3: TGTGCCAGCAGTGGACAAAGGGGACGCCAGCCCCAGCATTTT. Amino acid sequence: CASSGQRGRQPQHF.

V and J are TRBV7-8 and TRBJ2-7, with 7 bases matching TRBD2. Germline CDR1 SGHVS, CDR2 FQNEAQ. The V segment lost 4 bases and the J segment 5 bases; nucleotides outside the gene matches: 14. The CDR3 is made up of 16 amino acids. CDR3 residues: CASSSTGGAGQDEQYF. CDR3 in DNA: TGTGCCAGCAGCTCGACCGGTGGAGCGGGGCAGGACGAGCAGTACTTC.